There are a few counts of the clone carrying this T cell receptor beta chain. Its antigen is unidentified. In the sort, naive CD8 T cells were defined as CD8+CD4-CCR7+CD45RA+. MiXCR, run by TCRdb on the PCR reads, gives a single entry per CDR3 protein. The profile covers about half a million distinct CDR3 sequences, with around 23% appearing a single time and roughly 0.79% taken by the ten largest. This record comes from a study of molecular identifiers for immune sequencing clone quantification. Study as a whole: Replicate RNA came from roughly 18,000 or 92,000 naive CD8 cells and was split five ways, and four parts were sequenced. Broader study findings: Highly expanded clone sizes could end up underestimated if a barcode were shared by identical TCR molecules.

This CDR3 region has 15 residues. Germline V gene sequence: CDR1 SGHKS, CDR2 YYEKEE (reference sequence). The germline V and J ends were trimmed by 5 bases and 1 base, with 16 bases remaining between them. The chain links TRBV5-5 to TRBJ2-7; a possible D gene is TRBD1 (5 bases). This receptor was taken from a human donor in good health. Some libraries in this study had Jurkat cell RNA spiked in. Sequencing used naive CD8+ T cells from blood, with Jurkat cell RNA spiked in. Stated subset: FACS-sorted CD8+CD4-CCR7+CD45RA+ naive T cells. The CDR3 reads CASSQYLKGSYEQYF. As DNA, the CDR3 is TGTGCCAGCAGTCAGTACTTGAAGGGGTCCTACGAGCAGTACTTC.